Listed below are T cell receptor beta chains from one sample, sequenced in a study of T cell repertoires in cytomegalovirus infection. No antigens are known for them. TCRdb re-derived calls from the reads in MiXCR, one entry per CDR3 protein. The top ten hold about 14% of the sample, which has about 890,000 distinct CDR3 sequences, roughly 30% seen once. The source material was cultured CD8+ T cells from PBMCs, sampled from culture after CMV antigen stimulation. Receptors originate from a human donor in good health (CMV status not recorded). Some clones in this sample may be carry-over from other donors' samples. Both conserved end residues are part of each CDR3. A D gene is named only where the DNA matches it firmly. Expanded clones get a size class; other rows say once, few or many, or leave the size out.

D gene: NA; V gene: TRBV20-1; J gene: TRBJ1-1; clone size: NA; CDR3 protein: CSASGGNTEAFF; CDR3 DNA: TGCAGTGCTAGCGGGGGGAACACTGAAGCTTTCTTT
D gene: NA; V gene: TRBV27; J gene: TRBJ1-2; clone size: NA; CDR3 protein: CASSLSSWGGGGYTF; CDR3 DNA: TGTGCCAGCAGTTTATCCTCTTGGGGGGGTGGAGGCTACACCTTC
D gene: TRBD1; V gene: TRBV20-1; J gene: TRBJ2-3; clone size: NA; CDR3 protein: CSVLPGQPLPTDTQYF; CDR3 DNA: TGCAGTGTCTTGCCGGGACAGCCGTTACCCACAGATACGCAGTATTTT
D gene: NA; V gene: TRBV6-1; J gene: TRBJ1-1; clone size: few; CDR3 protein: CASSEPTLNTEAFF; CDR3 DNA: TGTGCCAGCAGTGAGCCTACACTGAACACTGAAGCTTTCTTT
D gene: NA; V gene: TRBV7-9; J gene: TRBJ2-1; clone size: few; CDR3 protein: CASLTRGDEQFF; CDR3 DNA: TGTGCCAGCCTTACTCGGGGAGATGAGCAGTTCTTC
D gene: NA; V gene: TRBV6-1; J gene: TRBJ2-1; clone size: few; CDR3 protein: CASSEPIKFF; CDR3 DNA: TGTGCCAGCAGTGAGCCCATTAAGTTCTTC
D gene: TRBD2; V gene: TRBV7-2; J gene: TRBJ2-7; clone size: many; CDR3 protein: CASSLKPAGTSSYEQYF; CDR3 DNA: TGTGCCAGCAGCTTGAAGCCTGCCGGGACTAGCAGCTACGAGCAGTACTTC
D gene: NA; V gene: TRBV6-6; J gene: TRBJ1-1; clone size: NA; CDR3 protein: CASSDRGNGAEAFF; CDR3 DNA: TGTGCCAGCAGTGACCGAGGGAACGGGGCTGAAGCTTTCTTT
D gene: NA; V gene: TRBV2; J gene: TRBJ2-2; clone size: NA; CDR3 protein: CASRRGHPNTGELFF; CDR3 DNA: TGTGCCAGCAGGAGGGGACACCCGAACACCGGGGAGCTGTTTTTT
D gene: NA; V gene: TRBV28; J gene: TRBJ1-4; clone size: many; CDR3 protein: CASTSWGARREKLFF; CDR3 DNA: TGTGCCAGCACCTCGTGGGGGGCTAGGAGAGAAAAACTGTTTTTT
D gene: TRBD2; V gene: TRBV2; J gene: TRBJ2-2; clone size: few; CDR3 protein: CASSEERGVTGELFF; CDR3 DNA: TGTGCCAGCAGTGAAGAGCGGGGGGTTACCGGGGAGCTGTTTTTT
D gene: TRBD1; V gene: TRBV27; J gene: TRBJ2-1; clone size: few; CDR3 protein: CASSDRDRVNEQFF; CDR3 DNA: TGTGCCAGCAGTGACCGGGACAGGGTCAATGAGCAGTTCTTC
D gene: TRBD1; V gene: TRBV11-2; J gene: TRBJ1-5; clone size: NA; CDR3 protein: CASSSGQFDNQPQHF; CDR3 DNA: TGTGCCAGCAGTTCGGGACAGTTTGACAATCAGCCCCAGCATTTT
D gene: NA; V gene: TRBV10-3; J gene: TRBJ2-2; clone size: few; CDR3 protein: CAILTRDTGSTGELFF; CDR3 DNA: TGTGCCATCCTTACGAGGGATACAGGGAGCACCGGGGAGCTGTTTTTT
D gene: TRBD1; V gene: TRBV19; J gene: TRBJ2-3; clone size: few; CDR3 protein: CASSWTNRGPDTQYF; CDR3 DNA: TGTGCCAGTAGTTGGACGAACAGGGGGCCAGATACGCAGTATTTT
D gene: NA; V gene: TRBV6-5; J gene: TRBJ2-4; clone size: once; CDR3 protein: CVSTATGTKNIQYF; CDR3 DNA: TGTGTCAGCACCGCGACAGGGACTAAAAACATTCAGTACTTC
D gene: NA; V gene: TRBV3-1; J gene: TRBJ1-5; clone size: few; CDR3 protein: CASSQGISSNQPQHF; CDR3 DNA: TGTGCCAGCAGCCAAGGCATAAGTAGCAATCAGCCCCAGCATTTT
D gene: TRBD2; V gene: TRBV2; J gene: TRBJ2-1; clone size: NA; CDR3 protein: CASSETSGGNEQFF; CDR3 DNA: TGTGCCAGCAGTGAAACTAGCGGGGGGAATGAGCAGTTCTTC
D gene: TRBD1; V gene: TRBV6-5; J gene: TRBJ2-2; clone size: NA; CDR3 protein: CASSYVQGAYTGELFF; CDR3 DNA: TGTGCCAGCAGTTACGTCCAGGGGGCATATACCGGGGAGCTGTTTTTT
D gene: TRBD2; V gene: TRBV2; J gene: TRBJ2-3; clone size: NA; CDR3 protein: CASSLPGTSGGTDSSTDTQYF; CDR3 DNA: TGTGCCAGCAGTCTTCCGGGGACTAGCGGGGGTACCGATTCTAGCACAGATACGCAGTATTTT
D gene: NA; V gene: TRBV7-2; J gene: TRBJ1-1; clone size: many; CDR3 protein: CASRHPENGPFFTEAFF; CDR3 DNA: TGTGCCAGCAGACACCCGGAGAACGGACCCTTTTTTACTGAAGCTTTCTTT
D gene: NA; V gene: TRBV4-3; J gene: TRBJ1-1; clone size: once; CDR3 protein: CAISQGGGKEAFF; CDR3 DNA: TGCGCCATCAGCCAAGGCGGCGGGAAGGAAGCTTTCTTT
D gene: NA; V gene: TRBV12-3/TRBV12-4; J gene: TRBJ2-1; clone size: NA; CDR3 protein: CASSLPDHALSNEQFF; CDR3 DNA: TGTGCCAGCAGTTTACCAGATCATGCCCTTAGCAATGAGCAGTTCTTC
D gene: NA; V gene: TRBV7-6; J gene: TRBJ2-1; clone size: few; CDR3 protein: CASSLSPPGEDNEQFF; CDR3 DNA: TGTGCCAGCAGCTTATCGCCACCGGGGGAGGACAATGAGCAGTTCTTC
D gene: NA; V gene: TRBV7-9; J gene: TRBJ2-1; clone size: NA; CDR3 protein: CASSLREIGSYNDQFF; CDR3 DNA: TGTGCCAGCAGCCTCAGGGAGATAGGGTCCTACAATGACCAGTTCTTC
D gene: TRBD1; V gene: TRBV7-8; J gene: TRBJ1-2; clone size: NA; CDR3 protein: CASSLGARGYGYTF; CDR3 DNA: TGTGCCAGCAGCTTAGGTGCCAGGGGGTATGGCTACACCTTC
D gene: TRBD1; V gene: TRBV12-3/TRBV12-4; J gene: TRBJ1-6; clone size: NA; CDR3 protein: CASSLLRTGRDSPLHF; CDR3 DNA: TGTGCCAGCAGTCTACTCCGGACAGGGAGGGATTCACCCCTCCACTTT
D gene: NA; V gene: TRBV3-1; J gene: TRBJ1-1; clone size: few; CDR3 protein: CASSQVGRGDTEAFF; CDR3 DNA: TGTGCCAGCAGCCAAGTCGGCAGGGGTGACACTGAAGCTTTCTTT
D gene: NA; V gene: TRBV7-9; J gene: TRBJ2-5; clone size: few; CDR3 protein: CASSLALGQETQYF; CDR3 DNA: TGTGCCAGCAGCTTAGCGCTTGGCCAAGAGACCCAGTACTTC
D gene: NA; V gene: TRBV2; J gene: TRBJ2-5; clone size: NA; CDR3 protein: CASSEASLGAAETQYF; CDR3 DNA: TGTGCCAGCAGTGAAGCGAGCCTCGGGGCTGCCGAGACCCAGTACTTC
D gene: TRBD1; V gene: TRBV7-9; J gene: TRBJ2-3; clone size: few; CDR3 protein: CASSTGGLATDTQYF; CDR3 DNA: TGTGCCAGCAGCACAGGGGGTCTAGCCACAGATACGCAGTATTTT
D gene: TRBD2; V gene: TRBV27; J gene: TRBJ2-1; clone size: NA; CDR3 protein: CASGLPGGSYNEQFF; CDR3 DNA: TGTGCCAGCGGACTTCCGGGGGGCTCCTACAATGAGCAGTTCTTC
D gene: NA; V gene: TRBV7-6; J gene: TRBJ2-1; clone size: few; CDR3 protein: CASSLLYRPNYNEQFF; CDR3 DNA: TGTGCCAGCAGCCTATTATATAGGCCAAATTACAATGAGCAGTTCTTC
D gene: TRBD1; V gene: TRBV7-9; J gene: TRBJ1-1; clone size: many; CDR3 protein: CAILRDRGGNTEAFF; CDR3 DNA: TGTGCCATCCTACGGGACAGGGGCGGAAACACTGAAGCTTTCTTT
D gene: TRBD1; V gene: TRBV3-1; J gene: TRBJ1-1; clone size: NA; CDR3 protein: CASSQVSGGGTEAFF; CDR3 DNA: TGTGCCAGCAGCCAAGTTTCAGGGGGCGGTACTGAAGCTTTCTTT
D gene: TRBD1; V gene: TRBV27; J gene: TRBJ1-3; clone size: once; CDR3 protein: CASSTNRGGNTIYF; CDR3 DNA: TGTGCCAGCAGTACGAACAGGGGTGGAAACACCATATATTTT
D gene: NA; V gene: TRBV20-1; J gene: TRBJ2-7; clone size: NA; CDR3 protein: CSARGRRNSYEQYF; CDR3 DNA: TGCAGTGCTAGAGGGCGCAGGAACTCCTACGAGCAGTACTTC
D gene: TRBD1; V gene: TRBV6-1; J gene: TRBJ1-6; clone size: NA; CDR3 protein: CASSRDSYSPLHF; CDR3 DNA: TGTGCCAGCAGCCGGGACAGCTATTCACCCCTCCACTTT
D gene: NA; V gene: TRBV3-1; J gene: TRBJ2-3; clone size: few; CDR3 protein: CASSQDGAGSTDTQYF; CDR3 DNA: TGTGCCAGCAGCCAAGATGGGGCAGGGAGTACAGATACGCAGTATTTT
D gene: NA; V gene: TRBV4-3; J gene: TRBJ2-5; clone size: few; CDR3 protein: CASRRRAGAQETQYF; CDR3 DNA: TGCGCCAGCAGACGTAGGGCGGGGGCCCAAGAGACCCAGTACTTC
D gene: TRBD1; V gene: TRBV7-4; J gene: TRBJ1-4; clone size: NA; CDR3 protein: CASSLEDRVYEKLFF; CDR3 DNA: TGTGCCAGCAGCTTAGAAGACAGGGTCTATGAAAAACTGTTTTTT